The 29 T cell receptor beta chains below come from one sample, sequenced in a study of blood T cell repertoires in COVID-19. The protocol was immunoSEQ multiplex PCR, while the TCRdb copy is restricted to in-frame clones and leaves out a portion. The data hold 30,000 to 35,000 clones, with around four fifths observed a single time. The material sequenced was peripheral blood. These receptor sequences come from an elderly man with acute or convalescent COVID-19.

Only a few counts were recorded for this clone. The chain links TRBV5-1 to TRBJ1-1, with TRBD1 matching over 7 bases. CDR3 size: 15 residues. Germline-derived CDR1 and CDR2 are SGHRS and YFSETQ. V lost 7 bases and J lost 1; bases outside the gene matches: 10. The chain's CDR3 is CASRNQDRANTEAFF. Here the CDR3 DNA reads TGCGCCAGCCGGAATCAAGACAGGGCGAACACTGAAGCTTTCTTT.

This clone is classed as medium-sized. The chain uses TRBV6-2 or TRBV6-3 and TRBJ1-1; D is possibly TRBD1 (5 bases). The length of the CDR3 is 12 residues. Germline values: CDR1 MNHEY, CDR2 SVGEGT. Trimming took 2 bases from V and 8 from J, leaving 9 bases between them. The CDR3 here is CASSYGRVEAFF. The CDR3 DNA follows: TGTGCCAGCAGTTACGGCAGGGTCGAAGCTTTCTTT.

V and J are TRBV12-3 or TRBV12-4 and TRBJ2-3, with D uncertain. The CDR3 is made up of 11 amino acids. Trimming took 7 bases from V and 0 from J, leaving 2 bases between them. The CDR3 nucleotides read TGTGCCAGCACAAGCACAGATACGCAGTATTTT. Protein product: CASTSTDTQYF.

This chain links TRBV5-6 with TRBJ2-7; TRBD1 matches at 8 bases. CDR1 is SGHDT, CDR2 YYEEEE, per germline. With 5 bases clipped from V and 3 bases from J, the junction kept 7 bases outside the gene matches. CDR3 length: 14 residues. The CDR3 nucleotides read TGTGCCAGCAGTTGGACAGGGCCGAGCTACGAGCAGTACTTC. It encodes CASSWTGPSYEQYF.

Here the CDR3 DNA reads TGTGCCAGCAGCTTAACTACTAGCGGGGGGGCCAATGAGCAGTTCTTC. Protein sequence: CASSLTTSGGANEQFF. V usage is TRBV7-3 and J usage is TRBJ2-1; 13 bases fit TRBD2. V shed 0 bases, J shed 6 bases, and the junction held 2 bases outside the gene matches. Germline V lookup: CDR1 SGHTA, CDR2 FQGTGA. This CDR3 contains 16 residues.

This clone was recorded once. The rearrangement joins TRBV25-1 to TRBJ2-3, with 10 nucleotides matching TRBD2. This CDR3 comprises 18 residues. The J segment lost 0 bases and the V segment lost 3 bases, leaving 9 bases of the junction unmatched. CDR1 and CDR2 (germline): MGHDK, SYGVNS. The CDR3, as DNA: TGTGCCAGCAGTGAGGCTAGCGGGGGCCGATATAGCACAGATACGCAGTATTTT. Protein: CASSEASGGRYSTDTQYF.

The chain is built from TRBV4-2 and TRBJ2-3, with a tentative D call TRBD2 (7 bases). Germline V gives CDR1 LGHNA, CDR2 YNFKEQ. V was clipped by 0 bases and J by 3 bases, with 16 bases between them. The CDR3 consists of 17 residues. CDR3 region: CASSQDPRGRGTDTQYF. Here the CDR3 DNA reads TGTGCCAGCAGCCAAGATCCCCGGGGGCGGGGGACAGATACGCAGTATTTT.

This chain links TRBV5-1 with TRBJ1-2; TRBD1 is a possible D gene (6 bases). Germline values: CDR1 SGHRS, CDR2 YFSETQ. Trimming stripped 0 bases from V and 5 bases from J, with 20 bases between. This CDR3 spans 17 amino acids. CDR3 coding DNA: TGCGCCAGCAGCTTGGGAGGACAGTCCTCTAGGGGGTATGGCTACACCTTC. Translation gives CASSLGGQSSRGYGYTF.

This clone was seen at least ten times. DNA of the CDR3: TGTGCCAGCACCTACCCCGGCGGGGGCACTGAAGCTTTCTTT. This sequence encodes CASTYPGGGTEAFF. The V call is TRBV5-8, the J call TRBJ1-1; TRBD1 might be the D (5 bases). Trimming took off 6 bases at V and 4 bases at J, with 16 bases between the two ends. Germline values: CDR1 SGHTS, CDR2 YDEGEE. This CDR3 comprises 14 residues. Together with reference TRBV5-8 and TRBJ1-1, the CDR3 gives the full variable domain: EAGVTQSPTHLIKTRGQQATLRCSPISGHTSVYWYQQALGLGLQFLLWYDEGEERNRGNFPPRFSGRQFPNYSSELNVNALELEDSALYLCASTYPGGGTEAFFGQGTRLTVV.

This clone was observed once. V gene TRBV7-9 combines with J gene TRBJ1-1; D is ambiguous. This CDR3 comprises 14 residues. The germline V gene has CDR1 SEHNR and CDR2 FQNEAQ (reference sequence). V was shortened by 5 bases and J by 0 bases, with 10 bases between the two germline ends. The CDR3 is CASSRSVLNTEAFF. Here the CDR3 DNA reads TGTGCCAGCAGCCGTTCGGTCTTGAACACTGAAGCTTTCTTT.

The chain recombines TRBV13 with TRBJ2-5, with D perhaps matching TRBD2 (6 bases). Germline V gene sequence: CDR1 PRHDT, CDR2 FYEKMQ (reference sequence). This CDR3 contains 16 residues. The V and J ends lost 5 bases and 1 base respectively, with 17 bases between them. The CDR3 nucleotides read TGTGCCAGCAGCACCCCGCGTTGGGGAGGCCAAGAGACCCAGTACTTC. It yields the protein CASSTPRWGGQETQYF.

This chain joins TRBV5-3 and TRBJ1-5; D is undetermined. TRBV5-3 is known as an ORF, though its function is uncertain. V was trimmed by 4 bases and J by 3 bases, leaving 14 bases between them. This CDR3 contains 15 residues. As DNA, the CDR3 is TGTGCCAGAAGCAAATTTTTCCCCCTCAATCAGCCCCAGCATTTT. This sequence encodes CARSKFFPLNQPQHF.

This clone is a singleton in its sample. The chain uses TRBV4-1 and TRBJ2-6; TRBD2 is a possible D gene (5 bases). Germline V CDR1 and CDR2: MGHRA, YSYEKL. The CDR3 contains 17 residues. Trimming shortened V by 3 bases and J by 1 base, and 13 bases separated the two germline ends. CDR3 in amino acids: CASSHSRGFSGANVLTF. The CDR3 region has the DNA TGCGCCAGCAGCCACTCCCGCGGGTTTTCTGGGGCCAACGTCCTGACTTTC.

This clone appeared once. V and J are TRBV9 and TRBJ2-1; D possibly corresponds to TRBD2 (5 bases). Looked up from germline, CDR1 is SGDLS and CDR2 is YYNGEE. V shed 0 bases and J shed 5 bases, with 9 bases lying between them. The CDR3 is 14 amino acids. The DNA for the CDR3 is TGTGCCAGCAGCGTAGCGGCTAGCAACAATGAGCAGTTCTTC. Amino acid sequence: CASSVAASNNEQFF.

A few counts support this clone. The chain uses TRBV7-2 and TRBJ2-3, with 8 positions matching TRBD2. The CDR3 runs 15 residues. Trimming took 8 bases from V and 5 from J; bases not matched to a gene: 12. Germline values: CDR1 SGHTA, CDR2 FQGNSA. Written as DNA, the CDR3 is TGTGCCAGCGCTCCCGGGGGGGGGCGAGGAGATACGCAGTATTTT. Translated: CASAPGGGRGDTQYF.

The rearrangement joins TRBV29-1 to TRBJ2-1, with 10 positions matching TRBD1. V dropped 7 bases and J dropped 7; count of bases not matched to a gene: 4. The CDR3 consists of 12 residues. From germline, CDR1 is SQVTM and CDR2 ANQGSEA. The CDR3 protein is CSGGQGRNEQFF. The CDR3 DNA sequence: TGCAGCGGGGGACAGGGGAGGAATGAGCAGTTCTTC.

The rearrangement joins TRBV6-2 or TRBV6-3 to TRBJ2-1; TRBD2 matches at 7 bases. V lost 4 bases, J lost 9 bases, and 12 bases stayed unmatched. The CDR3 totals 15 residues. Germline V gene data show CDR1 as MNHEY and CDR2 as SVGEGT. In DNA, the CDR3 is TGTGCCAGCAGTTCTAATTTACGGACTAGGGCTGAGCAGTTCTTC. Translating it yields CASSSNLRTRAEQFF.

V and J are TRBV5-4 and TRBJ2-7, with a weak D call TRBD2 (5 bases). Trimming stripped 4 bases from V and 5 bases from J, with 16 bases between. The germline V gene has CDR1 SGHNT and CDR2 YYREEE (reference sequence). The CDR3 runs 14 residues. This CDR3 is CASSVVHQRDEQYF. CDR3 in DNA: TGTGCCAGCAGCGTGGTCCACCAGAGGGACGAGCAGTACTTC.

The chain carries TRBV7-8 and TRBJ2-5; 7 bases map to TRBD2. The CDR3 contains 13 residues. V shed 4 bases, J shed 7 bases, and the junction held 6 bases outside the gene matches. Per the germline V gene, CDR1 is SGHVS and CDR2 is FQNEAQ. The CDR3 sequence: CASSSSGAGTQYF. The CDR3 DNA reads as TGTGCCAGCAGCTCAAGCGGGGCCGGGACCCAGTACTTC. The full variable domain, completed using reference TRBV7-8 and TRBJ2-5, is GAGVSQSPRYKVAKRGQDVALRCDPISGHVSLFWYQQALGQGPEFLTYFQNEAQLDKSGLPSDRFFAERPEGSVSTLKIQRTQQEDSAVYLCASSSSGAGTQYFGPGTRLLVL.

V gene TRBV7-2 combines with J gene TRBJ2-3, with 9 bases fitting TRBD2. The V segment lost 8 bases and the J segment 7 bases; nucleotides outside the gene matches: 7. Germline V gene sequence: CDR1 SGHTA, CDR2 FQGNSA. The CDR3 runs 13 residues. This CDR3 reads CASAGGPSYTQYF. The CDR3, as DNA: TGTGCCAGCGCGGGGGGGCCATCGTATACGCAGTATTTT.

V gene TRBV5-4 combines with J gene TRBJ1-5, with 9 bases aligning to TRBD1. Trimming at V came to 4 bases and at J to 6 bases, leaving 8 bases not matched to a gene. Germline assignment: CDR1 SGHNT and CDR2 YYREEE (reference sequence). This CDR3 spans 15 amino acids. The CDR3 reads CASSPGQGGGQPQHF. The DNA for the CDR3 is TGTGCCAGCAGCCCGGGACAGGGAGGCGGTCAGCCCCAGCATTTT.

This chain uses TRBV19 with TRBJ2-1; 13 positions agree with TRBD2. The V gene end was trimmed by 5 bases and the J gene end by 8 bases; junction bases not matched to a gene: 6. Germline CDR1 is LNHDA and CDR2 is SQIVND (reference sequence). The CDR3 contains 15 residues. The CDR3 spells CASSPGTSGVYEQFF. CDR3 nucleotide sequence: TGTGCCAGTAGTCCCGGGACTAGCGGGGTCTATGAGCAGTTCTTC. The full variable domain, completed using reference TRBV19 and TRBJ2-1, is DGGITQSPKYLFRKEGQNVTLSCEQNLNHDAMYWYRQDPGQGLRLIYYSQIVNDFQKGDIAEGYSVSREKKESFPLTVTSAQKNPTAFYLCASSPGTSGVYEQFFGPGTRLTVL.

The rearrangement joins TRBV12-3 or TRBV12-4 to TRBJ1-2; D ambiguous. The CDR3 is made up of 13 amino acids. V was clipped by 3 bases and J by 8 bases, with 13 bases between them. DNA for the CDR3: TGTGCCAGCAGTTTCGCCCGGGAAAAGGGCTACACCTTC. Translation gives CASSFAREKGYTF.

The rearrangement joins TRBV24-1 to TRBJ1-1; 7 bases align to TRBD1. The CDR3 covers 17 residues. CDR1 KGHDR and CDR2 SFDVKD come from the germline V gene. The V segment lost 2 bases and the J segment 1 base; nucleotides outside the gene matches: 9. The CDR3 nucleotides read TGTGCCACCAGTGATTCCCGTCCGGGACAGCCGAACACTGAAGCTTTCTTT. Translating it yields CATSDSRPGQPNTEAFF.

This clone has a handful of counts. This rearrangement joins TRBV12-1 to TRBJ2-4; the tabulated D call, TRBD1, remains unverified against the DNA. TRBV12-1 is termed a pseudogene. CDR3 size: 18 residues. CDR3 in DNA: TGTGCCAGCAGCCGATCTGGGACAAGGCAATTAGCCAAAAACATTCAGTACTTC. Protein: CASSRSGTRQLAKNIQYF.

The CDR3 is CASSQGTGQQPQHF. The CDR3 DNA sequence: TGTGCCAGCAGCCAAGGGACAGGTCAGCAGCCCCAGCATTTT. V and J are TRBV3-1 (or the pseudogene TRBV3-2) and TRBJ1-5, with 7 positions matching TRBD1. The CDR3 extends over 14 amino acids. Looked up from germline, CDR1 is LGHDT and CDR2 is YNNKEL (reference sequence). Trimming cost V 1 base and J 7 bases; bases outside gene matches: 4.

CDR3 in amino acids: CASRKLAGGYTGELFF. CDR3 in DNA: TGTGCCAGCAGGAAACTAGCGGGGGGGTACACCGGGGAGCTGTTTTTT. The rearrangement links TRBV2 to TRBJ2-2; 13 positions match TRBD2. The CDR3 runs to 16 residues. Germline V CDR1 and CDR2: SNHLY, FYNNEI. The V segment lost 6 bases and the J segment 3 bases; nucleotides outside the gene matches: 4.

The chain is built from TRBV9 and TRBJ1-4, with D uncertain. CDR3 length: 14 amino acids. Germline V lookup: CDR1 SGDLS, CDR2 YYNGEE. Between the trimmed V and J ends, which lost 1 base and 5 bases, there was a span of 9 bases. The CDR3 DNA follows: TGTGCCAGCAGCGTAACGGCAGGAAATGAAAAACTGTTTTTT. Encoded protein: CASSVTAGNEKLFF.

The chain has TRBV6-5 and TRBJ2-5, with a weak D call TRBD1 (6 bases). This CDR3 contains 16 residues. CDR1 and CDR2 from the germline V gene are MNHEY and SVGAGI. V lost 0 bases and J 5 bases, leaving 16 bases between the germline ends. Here the CDR3 DNA reads TGTGCCAGCAGTTACTCGATGGGCAGGGGCCGGGAGACCCAGTACTTC. Its translation: CASSYSMGRGRETQYF.